This record looks at one TCR beta chain sequence and its context. The antigen is undetermined. This entry comes from a study of vaccination effects on CD4 cells after COVID-19. Overall study: Participants completed two doses of the BNT162b2 or mRNA-1273 vaccine. Regarding the study as a whole: There was marked clonal contraction among infection- and vaccine-induced clones late after vaccination.

Antigen-specific CD4+ T cells were expanded with viral peptide pools in the ViraFEST assay before sequencing. Subsequent to less than twelve days of culture, CD4+ T cells were isolated. The study found no prior SARS-CoV-2 infection in the vaccine recipients, who tested negative for nucleocapsid antibodies. Fresh IL-2-containing medium replaced half the medium on days 3 and 7. The junction had 2 bases not matched to a gene; V was cut back by 5 bases and J by 0 bases. Germline CDR1 SGHAT, CDR2 FQDESV (reference sequence). The CDR3 is made up of 15 amino acids. Data came from immunoSEQ multiplex PCR; TCRdb stores just in-frame clones and leaves some out. The sample consists of tens of thousands of clones, under 80% of them appearing once.

The sequencing used CD4+ T cells from PBMCs cultured with SARS-CoV-2 spike peptides, collected before COVID-19 vaccination. The chain couples TRBV11-1 to TRBJ2-4, with 9 bases fitting TRBD1. This receptor was identified in a human donor who received a COVID-19 vaccine. This CDR3 is CASSTDRGAKNIQYF. In nucleotides, the CDR3 is TGTGCCAGCAGCACGGACAGGGGAGCCAAAAACATTCAGTACTTC.